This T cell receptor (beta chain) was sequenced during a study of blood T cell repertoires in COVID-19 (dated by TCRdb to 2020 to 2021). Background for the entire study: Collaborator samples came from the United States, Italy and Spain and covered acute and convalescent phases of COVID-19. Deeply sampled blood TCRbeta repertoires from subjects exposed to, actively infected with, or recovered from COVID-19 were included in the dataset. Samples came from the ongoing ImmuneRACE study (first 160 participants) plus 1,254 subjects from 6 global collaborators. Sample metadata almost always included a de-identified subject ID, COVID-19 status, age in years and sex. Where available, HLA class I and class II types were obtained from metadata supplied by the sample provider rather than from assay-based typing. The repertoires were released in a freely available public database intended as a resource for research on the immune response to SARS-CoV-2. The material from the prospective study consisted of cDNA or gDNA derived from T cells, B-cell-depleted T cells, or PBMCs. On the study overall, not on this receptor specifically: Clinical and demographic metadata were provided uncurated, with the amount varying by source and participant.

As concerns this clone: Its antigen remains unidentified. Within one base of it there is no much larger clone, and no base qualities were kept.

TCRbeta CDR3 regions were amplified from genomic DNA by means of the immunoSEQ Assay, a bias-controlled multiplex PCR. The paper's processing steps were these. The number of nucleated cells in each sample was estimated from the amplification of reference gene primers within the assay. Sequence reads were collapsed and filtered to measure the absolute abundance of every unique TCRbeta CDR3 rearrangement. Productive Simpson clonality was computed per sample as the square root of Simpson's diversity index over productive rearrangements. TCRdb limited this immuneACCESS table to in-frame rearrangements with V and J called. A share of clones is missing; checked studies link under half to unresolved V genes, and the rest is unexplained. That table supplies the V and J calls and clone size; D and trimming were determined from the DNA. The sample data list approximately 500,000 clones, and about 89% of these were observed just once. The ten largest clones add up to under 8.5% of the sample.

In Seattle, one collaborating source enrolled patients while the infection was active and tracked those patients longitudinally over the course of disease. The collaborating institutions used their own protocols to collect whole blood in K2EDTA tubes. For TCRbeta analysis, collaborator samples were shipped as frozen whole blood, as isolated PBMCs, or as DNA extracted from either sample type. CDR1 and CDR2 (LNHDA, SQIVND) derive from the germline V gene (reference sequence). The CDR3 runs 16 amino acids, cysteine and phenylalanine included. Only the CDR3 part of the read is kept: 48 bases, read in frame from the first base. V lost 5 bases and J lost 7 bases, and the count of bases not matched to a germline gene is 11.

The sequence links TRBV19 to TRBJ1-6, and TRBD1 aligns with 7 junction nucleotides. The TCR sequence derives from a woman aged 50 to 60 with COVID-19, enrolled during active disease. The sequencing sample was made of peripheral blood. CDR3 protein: CASSLRRQGDNSPLHF. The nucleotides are TGTGCCAGTAGTCTCCGCCGACAGGGAGACAATTCACCCCTCCACTTT. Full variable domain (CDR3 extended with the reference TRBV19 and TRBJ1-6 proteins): DGGITQSPKYLFRKEGQNVTLSCEQNLNHDAMYWYRQDPGQGLRLIYYSQIVNDFQKGDIAEGYSVSREKKESFPLTVTSAQKNPTAFYLCASSLRRQGDNSPLHFGNGTRLTVT.